Listed here are 5 T cell receptor beta chains from one sample, sequenced in a study of T cell clonotyping in hematopoietic cell transplantation. Some clones are missing from TCRdb's copy, which holds only in-frame ones; the method was immunoSEQ multiplex PCR. This table holds around 37,000 clones, nearly 97% found once. Sequenced material: peripheral blood mononuclear cells. The receptors here all came from a man aged 25-45 years in good health. Some clones in this sample may be carry-over from other donors' samples.

The rearrangement links TRBV5-8 to TRBJ1-2, with D unclear. CDR1 is SGHTS and CDR2 is YDEGEE in the germline V gene. The CDR3 is made up of 14 amino acids. The V gene lost 2 bases and the J gene lost 2 bases, with 10 bases spanning the gap. Here the CDR3 reads CASSLQSSNYGYTF. CDR3 nucleotide sequence: TGTGCCAGCAGCTTACAGTCCTCAAACTATGGCTACACCTTC.

The V and J genes are TRBV9 and TRBJ1-1; D not resolved. With 0 bases removed from V and 2 bases from J, the gap between germline ends came to 8 bases. This CDR3 region has 14 residues. CDR1 is SGDLS, CDR2 YYNGEE, per germline. The CDR3 reads CASSVVEENTEAFF. The CDR3 nucleotides read TGTGCCAGCAGCGTAGTGGAGGAAAACACTGAAGCTTTCTTT.

V gene TRBV11-2 combines with J gene TRBJ2-1; D may be TRBD1 or TRBD2 (5 bases each). The germline gives CDR1 SGHAT, CDR2 FQNNGV. V shed 5 bases and J shed 7 bases, with 15 bases lying between them. The CDR3 sequence is 14 residues long. The CDR3 nucleotides read TGTGCCAGCAGCGGGTGGGGGACCCTTAATGAGCAGTTCTTC. Translating gives CASSGWGTLNEQFF.

The chain couples TRBV5-4 to TRBJ2-7, with D tentatively TRBD2 (6 bases). Germline V CDR1 and CDR2: SGHNT, YYREEE (reference sequence). The CDR3 loop spans 14 amino acids. V dropped 4 bases and J dropped 6 bases, with 17 bases sitting between them. The CDR3 sequence: CASSAGTPWGEQYF. In DNA form, the CDR3 reads TGTGCCAGCAGCGCTGGGACTCCCTGGGGCGAGCAGTACTTC.

CDR3 in DNA: TGTGCCAGCAGCTTGTCAGGGGTAGGTAGCGACGAGCAGTACTTC. The encoded protein is CASSLSGVGSDEQYF. The chain employs TRBV5-5 and TRBJ2-7; tentative D call: TRBD1 (6 bases). From germline, CDR1 is SGHKS and CDR2 YYEKEE (reference sequence). Trimming removed 1 base from V and 5 bases from J, with 16 bases in between. This CDR3 is 15 amino acids long.